The sequence of this T cell receptor (beta chain) was determined in a study of cytomegalovirus exposure and HLA in healthy donors. The CDR3 runs to 14 residues. V trimming: 6 bases; J trimming: 7 bases; junction bases outside the gene matches: 8. CDR1 LNHDA and CDR2 SQIVND come from the germline V gene (reference sequence). Whole-study results and caveats: CMV serostatus stood as the only immune exposure information on hand. The authors later found most CMV-associated TCR beta chains appeared HLA-restricted.

Donors in the study were healthy people who gave bone marrow. Primers included in the PCR were 60 Vbeta and 13 Jbeta primers. Generated by immunoSEQ multiplex PCR, the TCRdb table keeps only in-frame clones and is missing some. The top ten clones hold around 1.5% of a sample with some 98,000 clones, around 80% of them seen once. The sample holds a few counts of this clone. Its specificity is not known. The material sequenced was PBMCs. The sequence came from a man aged 40-49 years in good health and CMV-seronegative. The chain couples TRBV19 to TRBJ1-1, with 10 bases aligning to TRBD1. The chain's CDR3 is CASRPLGTGVEAFF. The CDR3 coding sequence is TGTGCCAGTAGACCCCTCGGGACAGGGGTTGAAGCTTTCTTT.